Listed below are T cell receptor beta chains from one sample, sequenced in a study of blood T cell repertoires in COVID-19. The data were produced by immunoSEQ multiplex PCR, yet TCRdb's version contains in-frame clones alone and is incomplete. The sample lists under 95,000 clones, around 90% occurring once. Input material: peripheral blood. Receptors were obtained from a woman of 80 years or more with acute or convalescent COVID-19. The CDR3 runs from the conserved cysteine through the conserved F or W. Each record gives: J gene, V gene, clone size, D gene, CDR3 DNA, CDR3 protein. D genes are given only for firm matches. Clone size is stated in some rows and not others, as once, few, many or a class when expanded.

j_gene: TRBJ2-2; v_gene: TRBV4-2; abundance: .; d_gene: .; CDR3nt: TGTGCCAGCAGCCATTCCGACACCGGGGAGCTGTTTTTT; CDR3aa: CASSHSDTGELFF
j_gene: TRBJ1-4; v_gene: TRBV7-2; abundance: .; d_gene: .; CDR3nt: TGTGCCAGCAGCTATGACAGTACTAATGAAAAACTGTTTTTT; CDR3aa: CASSYDSTNEKLFF
j_gene: TRBJ2-1; v_gene: TRBV7-2; abundance: .; d_gene: .; CDR3nt: TGTGCCAGCAGCCCCCCTCCCTTGGCGGGGGCCCGGTGGGATGAGCAGTTCTTC; CDR3aa: CASSPPPLAGARWDEQFF
j_gene: TRBJ2-2; v_gene: TRBV5-1; abundance: .; d_gene: TRBD2; CDR3nt: TGCGCCAGCAGCAGGCTAGCGGACACCGGGGAGCTGTTTTTT; CDR3aa: CASSRLADTGELFF
j_gene: TRBJ1-2; v_gene: TRBV5-1; abundance: .; d_gene: .; CDR3nt: TGCGCCAGCAGCCTCTCAGGGTCACAAGGCTACACCTTC; CDR3aa: CASSLSGSQGYTF
j_gene: TRBJ2-7; v_gene: TRBV13; abundance: .; d_gene: .; CDR3nt: TGTGCCAGCAGCTTAAGGCAGGGGAGCTCCTACGAGCAGTACTTC; CDR3aa: CASSLRQGSSYEQYF
j_gene: TRBJ2-1; v_gene: TRBV4-2; abundance: once; d_gene: .; CDR3nt: TGTGCCAGCAGCCCGCTGAGGAGCTCCTACAATGAGCAGTTCTTC; CDR3aa: CASSPLRSSYNEQFF
j_gene: TRBJ1-2; v_gene: TRBV4-3; abundance: .; d_gene: .; CDR3nt: TGCGCCAGCAGCCAAGAATATGGAGGAGGGTATGGCTACACCTTC; CDR3aa: CASSQEYGGGYGYTF
j_gene: TRBJ1-1; v_gene: TRBV5-6; abundance: .; d_gene: .; CDR3nt: TGTGCCAGCAGCTTGGTAGGGGCTGGGACTGAAGCTTTCTTT; CDR3aa: CASSLVGAGTEAFF
j_gene: TRBJ2-2; v_gene: TRBV6-6; abundance: .; d_gene: TRBD1; CDR3nt: TGTGCCAGCAGTCCCATCGGGACAGGGGGCCTTACCGGGGAGCTGTTTTTT; CDR3aa: CASSPIGTGGLTGELFF
j_gene: TRBJ2-1; v_gene: TRBV5-1; abundance: .; d_gene: .; CDR3nt: TGCGCCAGTGCTAGCTGGAGCTCCTACAATGAGCAGTTCTTC; CDR3aa: CASASWSSYNEQFF
j_gene: TRBJ1-1; v_gene: TRBV5-6; abundance: few; d_gene: TRBD1; CDR3nt: TGTGCCAGCAGCTTGGGGGACAGGGAGAACACTGAAGCTTTCTTT; CDR3aa: CASSLGDRENTEAFF
j_gene: TRBJ2-3; v_gene: TRBV10-1; abundance: .; d_gene: TRBD2; CDR3nt: TGCGCCAGCAGTGGTGAGCGGGAGGGCCGCTATACGCAGTATTTT; CDR3aa: CASSGEREGRYTQYF
j_gene: TRBJ2-5; v_gene: TRBV9; abundance: .; d_gene: TRBD1; CDR3nt: TGTGCCAGCAGCGAGGGACAGAATAAAGAGACCCAGTACTTC; CDR3aa: CASSEGQNKETQYF
j_gene: TRBJ2-1; v_gene: TRBV27; abundance: .; d_gene: .; CDR3nt: TGTGCCAGCAGTTTAGCTCCGAGGGTCTCCTACAATGAGCAGTTCTTC; CDR3aa: CASSLAPRVSYNEQFF
j_gene: TRBJ2-3; v_gene: TRBV2; abundance: .; d_gene: TRBD2; CDR3nt: TGTGCCAGCAAAGAGCGGGGGTCCACAGATACGCAGTATTTT; CDR3aa: CASKERGSTDTQYF
j_gene: TRBJ1-2; v_gene: TRBV6-5; abundance: .; d_gene: .; CDR3nt: TGTGCCAGTAACCAAGGGGTAAACTATGGCTACACCTTC; CDR3aa: CASNQGVNYGYTF
j_gene: TRBJ2-1; v_gene: TRBV7-2; abundance: few; d_gene: TRBD2; CDR3nt: TGTGCCAGCAGCTCTACTAGCGGCAGGGGCTCCTACAATGAGCAGTTCTTC; CDR3aa: CASSSTSGRGSYNEQFF
j_gene: TRBJ1-5; v_gene: TRBV19; abundance: .; d_gene: TRBD1; CDR3nt: TGTGCCAGTAGTACCGGACAGGTCCATCAGCCCCAGCATTTT; CDR3aa: CASSTGQVHQPQHF
j_gene: TRBJ1-1; v_gene: TRBV2; abundance: few; d_gene: .; CDR3nt: TGTGCCAGCCGCGGGGAGGTTATGAACACTGAAGCTTTCTTT; CDR3aa: CASRGEVMNTEAFF
j_gene: TRBJ1-2; v_gene: TRBV14; abundance: .; d_gene: TRBD1; CDR3nt: TGTGCCAGCAGCCAAGAGGGACAGGGGTTCGGTGGCTACACCTTC; CDR3aa: CASSQEGQGFGGYTF
j_gene: TRBJ1-5; v_gene: TRBV20-1; abundance: .; d_gene: TRBD1; CDR3nt: TGCAGTGCTAGTGGGGGCAGGGGGCGGGAGCAGCCCCAGCATTTT; CDR3aa: CSASGGRGREQPQHF
j_gene: TRBJ1-5; v_gene: TRBV20-1; abundance: .; d_gene: .; CDR3nt: TGCAGTGCTAGTGCCCAGGCCAGCAATCAGCCCCAGCATTTT; CDR3aa: CSASAQASNQPQHF
j_gene: TRBJ1-1; v_gene: TRBV9; abundance: .; d_gene: TRBD1; CDR3nt: TGTGCCAGCAGCGTATGGGGGACAGCGAACACTGAAGCTTTCTTT; CDR3aa: CASSVWGTANTEAFF
j_gene: TRBJ2-1; v_gene: TRBV6-2/TRBV6-3; abundance: .; d_gene: .; CDR3nt: TGTGCCAGCAGTTACTCGATAACAGACGACAATGAGCAGTTCTTC; CDR3aa: CASSYSITDDNEQFF
j_gene: TRBJ1-2; v_gene: TRBV2; abundance: .; d_gene: .; CDR3nt: TGTGCCAGCAAGGCAGGTCGCAACTATGGCTACACCTTC; CDR3aa: CASKAGRNYGYTF
j_gene: TRBJ1-1; v_gene: TRBV19; abundance: .; d_gene: .; CDR3nt: TGTGCCAGTAGTAGAGACTCCAGGGGAGAGACTGAAGCTTTCTTT; CDR3aa: CASSRDSRGETEAFF
j_gene: TRBJ2-2; v_gene: TRBV6-6; abundance: .; d_gene: .; CDR3nt: TGTGCCAGCAGCACACCCCACACCGGGGAGCTGTTTTTT; CDR3aa: CASSTPHTGELFF
j_gene: TRBJ1-1; v_gene: TRBV7-3; abundance: .; d_gene: TRBD1; CDR3nt: TGTGCCAGCAGCTCAACAGGGGCCGGGGAAGCTTTCTTT; CDR3aa: CASSSTGAGEAFF
j_gene: TRBJ2-5; v_gene: TRBV5-1; abundance: .; d_gene: .; CDR3nt: TGCGCCAGCAGCTTGGCGGTGGAGACCCAGTACTTC; CDR3aa: CASSLAVETQYF
j_gene: TRBJ2-7; v_gene: TRBV11-2; abundance: .; d_gene: .; CDR3nt: TGTGCCAGCAGCTTAGCGGTGTCCAACCCCAAGCAGTACTTC; CDR3aa: CASSLAVSNPKQYF
j_gene: TRBJ2-7; v_gene: TRBV20-1; abundance: .; d_gene: .; CDR3nt: TGCAGTGCTAGTCGTAATTCGGGTCCCCCCTACGAGCAGTACTTC; CDR3aa: CSASRNSGPPYEQYF
j_gene: TRBJ2-7; v_gene: TRBV9; abundance: .; d_gene: TRBD2; CDR3nt: TGTGCCAGCAGCGTAGGTATCGGGACTAGCGGGAATTACGAGCAGTACTTC; CDR3aa: CASSVGIGTSGNYEQYF
j_gene: TRBJ2-1; v_gene: TRBV5-1; abundance: .; d_gene: .; CDR3nt: TGCGCCAGCAGCTCCGGCGGGGCGGCTACCTACAATGAGCAGTTCTTC; CDR3aa: CASSSGGAATYNEQFF
j_gene: TRBJ2-2; v_gene: TRBV2; abundance: .; d_gene: .; CDR3nt: TGTGCCAGCACCCTTAGGGGCGTGGGGGAGCTGTTTTTT; CDR3aa: CASTLRGVGELFF
j_gene: TRBJ1-2; v_gene: TRBV7-2; abundance: .; d_gene: .; CDR3nt: TGTGCCAGCAGCCCCCTACTCGGGACTGCCCTGGGCTACACCTTC; CDR3aa: CASSPLLGTALGYTF
j_gene: TRBJ2-2; v_gene: TRBV15; abundance: .; d_gene: .; CDR3nt: TGTGCCACCAGCAGAGCGAGGACACCTCAGGGCGGCACCGGGGAGCTGTTTTTT; CDR3aa: CATSRARTPQGGTGELFF
j_gene: TRBJ1-1; v_gene: TRBV5-4; abundance: .; d_gene: TRBD1; CDR3nt: TGTGCCAGCAGCAGTTGGGACAGGGGGAGGACTGAAGCTTTCTTT; CDR3aa: CASSSWDRGRTEAFF
j_gene: TRBJ1-5; v_gene: TRBV27; abundance: .; d_gene: .; CDR3nt: TGTGCCAGCAGTTTCGGAATGGGAGGCAATCAGCCCCAGCATTTT; CDR3aa: CASSFGMGGNQPQHF
j_gene: TRBJ1-6; v_gene: TRBV6-6; abundance: .; d_gene: .; CDR3nt: TGTGCCAGCAGCCGACCCCAAAATGGGGCTGCTGGTTCACCCCTCCACTTT; CDR3aa: CASSRPQNGAAGSPLHF
j_gene: TRBJ2-5; v_gene: TRBV6-1; abundance: .; d_gene: .; CDR3nt: TGTGCCAGCAGTGAAGCGCGGTTGGGGGACAAAGAGACCCAGTACTTC; CDR3aa: CASSEARLGDKETQYF
j_gene: TRBJ1-2; v_gene: TRBV7-2; abundance: .; d_gene: .; CDR3nt: TGTGCCAGCAGCTTAGAACTTTCCTATGGCTACACCTTC; CDR3aa: CASSLELSYGYTF
j_gene: TRBJ1-1; v_gene: TRBV28; abundance: .; d_gene: .; CDR3nt: TGTGCCAGCAGTCTCAGGGTTACTGAAGCTTTCTTT; CDR3aa: CASSLRVTEAFF
j_gene: TRBJ1-6; v_gene: TRBV5-1; abundance: .; d_gene: .; CDR3nt: TGCGCCAGCAGCTTGGGGTACGGGTCCGTACCCCTCCACTTT; CDR3aa: CASSLGYGSVPLHF
j_gene: TRBJ2-1; v_gene: TRBV7-2; abundance: once; d_gene: TRBD1; CDR3nt: TGTGCCAGCAGCCCTGGACAGGGTACCTACAATGAGCAGTTCTTC; CDR3aa: CASSPGQGTYNEQFF
j_gene: TRBJ2-3; v_gene: TRBV14; abundance: .; d_gene: .; CDR3nt: TGTGCCAGCAGCCAAGTCGGGGGTTTAAGGACAGATACGCAGTATTTT; CDR3aa: CASSQVGGLRTDTQYF
j_gene: TRBJ1-5; v_gene: TRBV2; abundance: .; d_gene: TRBD1; CDR3nt: TGTGCCAGCAGTGAAGCGCTTGGGACAGCACAGCCCCAGCATTTT; CDR3aa: CASSEALGTAQPQHF
j_gene: TRBJ1-2; v_gene: TRBV5-1; abundance: .; d_gene: TRBD1; CDR3nt: TGCGCCAGCAAGGTCGGGACAGACCACTATGGCTACACCTTC; CDR3aa: CASKVGTDHYGYTF
j_gene: TRBJ1-1; v_gene: TRBV20-1; abundance: .; d_gene: TRBD1; CDR3nt: TGCAGTGCTACACAGGGGTTTGAAGCTTTCTTT; CDR3aa: CSATQGFEAFF
j_gene: TRBJ2-7; v_gene: TRBV15; abundance: .; d_gene: TRBD1; CDR3nt: TGTGCCACCAGCAGCCCCCGGATGGACAGGGGGCGCGCCTACGAGCAGTACTTC; CDR3aa: CATSSPRMDRGRAYEQYF
j_gene: TRBJ2-1; v_gene: TRBV19; abundance: .; d_gene: TRBD2; CDR3nt: TGTGCCAGTAGTATCGGGGTAGCGGGGGGGCTTGAGCAGTTCTTC; CDR3aa: CASSIGVAGGLEQFF
j_gene: TRBJ1-2; v_gene: TRBV6-1; abundance: .; d_gene: .; CDR3nt: TGTGCCAGCAGTGTCGACCCAGGCGGGGGCACCTATGGCTACACCTTC; CDR3aa: CASSVDPGGGTYGYTF
j_gene: TRBJ1-1; v_gene: TRBV7-9; abundance: few; d_gene: TRBD1; CDR3nt: TGTGCCAGCAGCGGTCGGGACAGCCTGAACACTGAAGCTTTCTTT; CDR3aa: CASSGRDSLNTEAFF
j_gene: TRBJ1-3; v_gene: TRBV3-1/TRBV3-2; abundance: .; d_gene: TRBD1; CDR3nt: TGTGCCAGCAGCCAAGTAGGTTCAGGGGGGCCCTCTGGAAACACCATATATTTT; CDR3aa: CASSQVGSGGPSGNTIYF